This T cell receptor beta chain was observed in a study of CD8 T cells in ankylosing spondylitis. Points from the study as a whole: Disease-linked clones proved CD8+ and comparatively uncommon in peripheral blood.

TCRdb used MiXCR to reprocess the 5' RACE reads, holding one entry per CDR3 protein. Among about 250,000 distinct CDR3 sequences listed, roughly 8.2% were seen once. In the case of this clonotype: Its antigen is unidentified.

The sample taken for sequencing was blood, either unsorted or a sorted T cell fraction (not recorded which). The origin of this receptor is a female donor with ankylosing spondylitis or in good health (not recorded which).

CDR3 in DNA: TGTGCCAGCAGTGACAGGGTGGGGACTGAAGCTTTCTTT. The encoded protein is CASSDRVGTEAFF. The chain recombines TRBV2 with TRBJ1-1, with D maybe TRBD1 (5 bases). The germline gives CDR1 SNHLY, CDR2 FYNNEI. The CDR3 totals 13 residues. V was trimmed by 3 bases and J by 5 bases, leaving 10 bases between them. The variable domain in full, with the rest retrieved from reference TRBV2 and TRBJ1-1, is EPEVTQTPSHQVTQMGQEVILRCVPISNHLYFYWYRQILGQKVEFLVSFYNNEISEKSEIFDDQFSVERPDGSNFTLKIRSTKLEDSAMYFCASSDRVGTEAFFGQGTRLTVV.